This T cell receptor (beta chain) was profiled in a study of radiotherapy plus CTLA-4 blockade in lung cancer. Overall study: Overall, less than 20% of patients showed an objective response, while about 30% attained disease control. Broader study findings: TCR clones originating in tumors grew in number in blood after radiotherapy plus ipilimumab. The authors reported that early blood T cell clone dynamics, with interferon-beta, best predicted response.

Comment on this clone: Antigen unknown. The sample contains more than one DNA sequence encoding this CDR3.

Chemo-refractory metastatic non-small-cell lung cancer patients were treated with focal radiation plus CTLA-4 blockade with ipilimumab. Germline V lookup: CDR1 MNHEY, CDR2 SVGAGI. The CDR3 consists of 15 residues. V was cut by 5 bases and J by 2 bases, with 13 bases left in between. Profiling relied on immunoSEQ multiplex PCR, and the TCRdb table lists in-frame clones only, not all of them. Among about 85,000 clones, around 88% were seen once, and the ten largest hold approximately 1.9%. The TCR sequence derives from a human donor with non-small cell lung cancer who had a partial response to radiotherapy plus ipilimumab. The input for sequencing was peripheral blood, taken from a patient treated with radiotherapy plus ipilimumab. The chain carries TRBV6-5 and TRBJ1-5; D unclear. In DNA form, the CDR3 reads TGTGCCAGCAGTCGGACGGGAATTGGCAATCAGCCCCAGCATTTT. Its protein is CASSRTGIGNQPQHF.